These 15 T cell receptor beta chains were sequenced from one sample in a study of breast tumors, draining lymph nodes, adjacent tissues. TCRdb independently ran MiXCR on the multiplex PCR reads; one entry per CDR3 protein. The sample yields approximately 170,000 distinct CDR3 sequences, around a third seen once. Axillary draining lymph nodes of breast cancer patients supplied the node samples. The sequencing sample was made of axillary lymph node tissue. Receptors were obtained from a female donor with breast cancer. Some clones in this sample may be carry-over from other donors' samples.

Notes on this clonotype: A much larger clone sits a single nucleotide away, making a read error possible. The chain is built from TRBV19 and TRBJ2-7, with D perhaps TRBD1 or TRBD2 (5 bases each). Germline loops: CDR1 LNHDA, CDR2 SQIVND (reference sequence). The CDR3 length is 14 residues. The CDR3: CASSIRESSHEQYF. CDR3 DNA sequence: TGTGCCAGTAGTATCAGGGAGAGCTCCCACGAGCAGTACTTC. Using reference TRBV19 and TRBJ2-7 for the parts outside the CDR3, the full variable domain is DGGITQSPKYLFRKEGQNVTLSCEQNLNHDAMYWYRQDPGQGLRLIYYSQIVNDFQKGDIAEGYSVSREKKESFPLTVTSAQKNPTAFYLCASSIRESSHEQYFGPGTRLTVT.

This clonotype was seen ten or more times. The CDR3 sequence: CAWSVPGLAGQETQYF. DNA of the CDR3: TGTGCCTGGAGTGTACCCGGACTAGCGGGGCAAGAGACCCAGTACTTC. The chain recombines TRBV30 with TRBJ2-5; 12 bases align to TRBD2. Germline CDR1 is GTSNPN and CDR2 is SVGIG (reference sequence). The CDR3 has 16 amino acids. The ends lost 0 bases at V and 2 bases at J; junction bases unmatched: 4.

Comment on this clonotype: A much larger clone is a single base away; this may be a read error. This chain links TRBV6-5 with TRBJ1-4; D gene unclear. This CDR3 has 14 residues. Per the germline V gene, CDR1 is MNHEY and CDR2 is SVGAGI. CDR3 protein: CASSDQNLNEKLLF. The CDR3 nucleotides read TGTGCCAGCAGTGACCAGAATCTTAATGAAAAACTGCTTTTT.

This clonotype was recorded at least ten times. This rearrangement joins TRBV20-1 to TRBJ2-1; D assignment may be TRBD1 or TRBD2 (5 bases each). There are 15 residues in the CDR3. V gave up 3 bases and J gave up 8 bases, with 20 bases separating them. Per the germline V gene, CDR1 is DFQATT and CDR2 is SNEGSKA (reference sequence). CDR3 amino acids: CSARGFPGQADEQFF. The CDR3 nucleotides read TGCAGTGCTAGGGGATTTCCGGGGCAGGCGGATGAGCAGTTCTTC.

At least ten counts were recorded for this clonotype. This chain's CDR3 is CASSQTATNEKLFF. CDR3 DNA sequence: TGTGCCAGCTCGCAGACAGCAACTAATGAAAAACTGTTTTTT. The chain couples TRBV18 to TRBJ1-4, with D possibly matching TRBD1 (5 bases). Trimming shortened V by 6 bases and J by 0 bases, and 8 bases separated the two germline ends. CDR1 is KGHSH and CDR2 is LQKENI in the germline V gene. This CDR3 is built from 14 residues.

This clonotype showed up many times. This chain connects TRBV5-1 to TRBJ1-2; D not certain. The CDR3 is 13 amino acids. V lost 5 bases and J lost 1, with 9 bases in between. Germline CDR1 is SGHRS and CDR2 is YFSETQ. CDR3 protein: CASSSRVNYGYTF. The CDR3 region has the DNA TGCGCCAGCAGTTCCCGGGTTAACTATGGCTACACCTTC.

CDR3: CAWSVVGSYNEQFF. The CDR3 bases are TGTGCCTGGAGTGTAGTAGGTTCCTACAATGAGCAGTTCTTC. The chain uses TRBV30 and TRBJ2-1; D not resolved. V dropped 0 bases and J dropped 1 base, with 7 bases sitting between them. The CDR3 runs to 14 residues. CDR1 is GTSNPN, CDR2 SVGIG, per germline (reference sequence).

This clonotype has at least ten counts. This chain uses TRBV7-6 with TRBJ2-2; 13 nucleotides match TRBD2. The CDR3 length is 16 residues. Germline V gene data show CDR1 as SGHVS and CDR2 as FNYEAQ. The ends lost 5 bases at V and 6 bases at J; junction bases unmatched: 6. In DNA form, the CDR3 reads TGTGCCAGCAGCGGGTCGGGACTAGCGGGATCCGGGGAGCTGTTTTTT. It is translated as CASSGSGLAGSGELFF.

The rearrangement links TRBV6-6 to TRBJ1-1; D call uncertain. Trimming shortened V by 0 bases and J by 0 bases, and 8 bases separated the two germline ends. Germline V CDR1 and CDR2: MNHNY, SVGAGI (reference sequence). The CDR3 sequence is 15 residues long. The CDR3 is CASSYSPGMNTEAFF. The DNA for the CDR3 is TGTGCCAGCAGTTACTCTCCGGGGATGAACACTGAAGCTTTCTTT.

This rearrangement joins TRBV7-8 to TRBJ1-2; 9 nucleotides match TRBD1. The CDR3 has 15 residues. J lost 8 bases, V lost 5 bases, and 12 bases had no gene match. Germline lookup yields CDR1 SGHVS and CDR2 FQNEAQ. The CDR3 nucleotides are TGTGCCAGCAGCCCAAACAGGGGGCCGGGCGTCGGCTACACCTTC. It yields the protein CASSPNRGPGVGYTF. Combining the CDR3 with reference TRBV7-8 and TRBJ1-2 gives the whole variable domain GAGVSQSPRYKVAKRGQDVALRCDPISGHVSLFWYQQALGQGPEFLTYFQNEAQLDKSGLPSDRFFAERPEGSVSTLKIQRTQQEDSAVYLCASSPNRGPGVGYTFGSGTRLTVV.

This clonotype was seen many times. J is TRBJ2-7 and V is TRBV27; 8 bases are a match to TRBD2. The CDR3 is made up of 16 amino acids. Losses at the gene ends were 2 bases for V and 0 bases for J; bases not matched to a gene: 6. Germline CDR1 MNHEY, CDR2 SMNVEV (reference sequence). CDR3 DNA sequence: TGTGCCAGCAGTTTAGCGGGACTAGACGTCTCCTACGAGCAGTACTTC. It translates to CASSLAGLDVSYEQYF.

In the case of this clonotype: It may be a read error: a sequence one base away is much more abundant. The genes are TRBV9 and TRBJ2-1, with 8 nucleotides matching TRBD2. CDR1 and CDR2 (germline): SGDLS, YYNGEE. CDR3 length: 15 amino acids. V was clipped by 0 bases and J by 10 bases; unmatched bases: 9. The CDR3: CASSVAIGGAREQFF. DNA of the CDR3: TGTGCCAGCAGCGTAGCTATCGGGGGGGCCCGGGAGCAGTTCTTC.

Comment on this clonotype: This CDR3 is missing its conserved last phenylalanine or tryptophan, likely due to a read error. This rearrangement joins TRBV2 to TRBJ2-5, with 12 positions matching TRBD2. Germline V lookup: CDR1 SNHLY, CDR2 FYNNEI. This CDR3 comprises 17 residues. CDR3 amino acids: CASSEAIGTSGQETQYL. CDR3 coding DNA: TGTGCTAGCAGTGAAGCGATTGGGACTAGCGGGCAAGAGACCCAGTACCTC.

The chain employs TRBV2 and TRBJ1-5; weak D call: TRBD1 (6 bases). Germline-derived CDR1 and CDR2 are SNHLY and FYNNEI. The CDR3 extends over 15 amino acids. The V end lost 6 bases, the J end lost 11 bases, and 23 bases lay between the germline ends. The CDR3 here is CASSGGRGGQETQHF. CDR3 sequence (DNA): TGTGCCAGCAGCGGGGGGCGGGGGGGCCAAGAGACCCAGCATTTT. Using reference TRBV2 and TRBJ1-5 for the parts outside the CDR3, the full variable domain is EPEVTQTPSHQVTQMGQEVILRCVPISNHLYFYWYRQILGQKVEFLVSFYNNEISEKSEIFDDQFSVERPDGSNFTLKIRSTKLEDSAMYFCASSGGRGGQETQHFGDGTRLSIL.

This clonotype has a handful of counts. Its ends do not fully match the called genes, so a read error is possible. The chain carries TRBV9 and TRBJ1-2; possibly TRBD1 for D (6 bases). CDR1 SGDLS and CDR2 YYNGEE come from the germline V gene. The CDR3 runs to 15 residues. CDR3 loop: CASSSTRGLLDGSTF. As DNA, the CDR3 is TGTGCCAGCAGCTCAACCAGGGGTTTATTGGATGGCTCCACCTTC.